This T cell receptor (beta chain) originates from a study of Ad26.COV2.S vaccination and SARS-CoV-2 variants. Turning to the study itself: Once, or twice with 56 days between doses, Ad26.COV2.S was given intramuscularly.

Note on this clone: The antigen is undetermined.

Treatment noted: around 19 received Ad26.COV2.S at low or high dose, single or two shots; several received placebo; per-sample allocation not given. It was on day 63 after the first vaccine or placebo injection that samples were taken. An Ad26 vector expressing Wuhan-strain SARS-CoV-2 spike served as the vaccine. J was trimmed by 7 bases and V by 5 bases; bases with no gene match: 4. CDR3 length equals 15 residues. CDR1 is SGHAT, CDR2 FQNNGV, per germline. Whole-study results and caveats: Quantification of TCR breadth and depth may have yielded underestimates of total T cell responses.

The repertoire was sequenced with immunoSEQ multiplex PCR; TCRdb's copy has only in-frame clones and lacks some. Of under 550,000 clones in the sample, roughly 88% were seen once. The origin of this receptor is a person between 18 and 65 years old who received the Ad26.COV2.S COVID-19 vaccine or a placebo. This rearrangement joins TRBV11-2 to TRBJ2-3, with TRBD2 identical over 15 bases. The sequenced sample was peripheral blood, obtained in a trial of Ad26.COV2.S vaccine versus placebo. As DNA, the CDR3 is TGTGCCAGCAGCCCGGGACTAGCGGGGGGAAATACGCAGTATTTT. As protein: CASSPGLAGGNTQYF.